Below, 27 T cell receptor beta chains from the same sample are listed, as sequenced in a study of blood T cell repertoires in COVID-19. Generated by immunoSEQ multiplex PCR, the TCRdb table keeps only in-frame clones and is missing some. Of 80,000 to 95,000 clones detected, around four fifths appear once; the ten largest clones hold roughly a tenth. Sequencing was carried out using peripheral blood. These receptors all stem from a woman older than 75 with acute or convalescent COVID-19.

The V and J genes are TRBV19 and TRBJ1-4; D call uncertain. The CDR3 extends over 13 amino acids. The V gene's germline CDR1 is LNHDA and CDR2 SQIVND (reference sequence). Trimming pared 5 bases from V and 4 bases from J, leaving 8 bases between. This CDR3 is CASSERINEKLFF. Here the CDR3 DNA reads TGTGCCAGTAGTGAGCGGATTAATGAAAAACTGTTTTTT.

J is TRBJ2-1 and V is TRBV5-1; tentative D call: TRBD2 (6 bases). V was clipped by 3 bases and J by 2 bases, with 12 bases between them. CDR3 length: 15 residues. Germline assignment: CDR1 SGHRS and CDR2 YFSETQ. CDR3 residues: CASSSGVQTYNEQFF. The CDR3 coding sequence is TGCGCCAGCAGCTCGGGGGTCCAGACCTACAATGAGCAGTTCTTC. The complete variable domain, with remaining parts taken from reference TRBV5-1 and TRBJ2-1, reads KAGVTQTPRYLIKTRGQQVTLSCSPISGHRSVSWYQQTPGQGLQFLFEYFSETQRNKGNFPGRFSGRQFSNSRSEMNVSTLELGDSALYLCASSSGVQTYNEQFFGPGTRLTVL.

The rearrangement links TRBV27 to TRBJ2-6; the match to TRBD1 covers 12 bases. V shed 8 bases and J 4 bases; nucleotides not matched to a gene: 12. Germline V CDR1 and CDR2: MNHEY, SMNVEV (reference sequence). There are 18 residues in the CDR3. The CDR3 sequence is CASSPTGQGAWGANVLTF. The CDR3 DNA sequence: TGTGCCAGCTCCCCTACGGGACAGGGGGCGTGGGGGGCCAACGTCCTGACTTTC. The variable domain in full, with the rest retrieved from reference TRBV27 and TRBJ2-6, is EAQVTQNPRYLITVTGKKLTVTCSQNMNHEYMSWYRQDPGLGLRQIYYSMNVEVTDKGDVPEGYKVSRKEKRNFPLILESPSPNQTSLYFCASSPTGQGAWGANVLTFGAGSRLTVL.

This chain joins TRBV4-2 and TRBJ1-1; D is perhaps TRBD1 (5 bases). Germline lookup yields CDR1 LGHNA and CDR2 YNFKEQ. Trimming cost V 4 bases and J 3 bases, with 15 bases left between them. The CDR3 consists of 15 residues. CDR3 sequence reads: CASSPPTETYTEAFF. CDR3 sequence (DNA): TGTGCCAGCAGCCCCCCGACAGAGACCTACACTGAAGCTTTCTTT.

This clone is a singleton in its sample. This chain uses TRBV5-1 with TRBJ2-2; TRBD2 aligns across 7 bases. The length of the CDR3 is 15 residues. The V and J ends lost 3 bases and 5 bases, in that order; junction bases with no gene match: 7. The V gene's germline CDR1 is SGHRS and CDR2 YFSETQ. The CDR3 region has the DNA TGCGCCAGCAGCTCCGGGACTATAGCAACCGGGGAGCTGTTTTTT. Translated: CASSSGTIATGELFF.

J is TRBJ1-1 and V is TRBV6-2 or TRBV6-3; D gene unclear. The CDR3 is 13 amino acids. Germline lookup yields CDR1 MNHEY and CDR2 SVGEGT. The V end lost 5 bases, the J end lost 5 bases, and 12 bases lay between the germline ends. CDR3 sequence: CASSLRAGTEAFF. The CDR3 coding sequence is TGTGCCAGCAGTCTGCGGGCTGGGACTGAAGCTTTCTTT.

This chain connects TRBV7-2 to TRBJ1-1, with D possibly being TRBD1 (5 bases). Germline V gene lookup returns CDR1 SGHTA and CDR2 FQGNSA. This CDR3 spans 15 amino acids. Trimming removed 5 bases from V and 5 bases from J, with 18 bases in between. CDR3 bases: TGTGCCAGCAGCCGTCAGGGTGGGGTAGGTACTGAAGCTTTCTTT. Its protein is CASSRQGGVGTEAFF.

This clone was found a few times. The chain combines TRBV4-3 with TRBJ1-4, with D possibly being TRBD1 (5 bases). Per the germline V gene, CDR1 is LGHNA and CDR2 is YSLEER. The CDR3 is 15 amino acids. V lost 0 bases and J lost 7, with 12 bases in between. Written as DNA, the CDR3 is TGCGCCAGCAGCCAAGATCCGCAGGGAAGTGAAAAACTGTTTTTT. Translated, it gives CASSQDPQGSEKLFF.

This chain links TRBV5-3 with TRBJ2-7; 7 nucleotides agree with TRBD1. TRBV5-3 counts as an open reading frame of uncertain function. V lost 4 bases, J lost 3 bases, and 10 bases stayed unmatched. This CDR3 is built from 15 residues. The CDR3 spells CARSPQGTVNYEQYF. CDR3 nucleotide sequence: TGTGCCAGAAGCCCTCAAGGGACAGTTAACTACGAGCAGTACTTC.

The chain uses TRBV6-5 and TRBJ2-5; TRBD1 agrees at 8 bases. Germline loops: CDR1 MNHEY, CDR2 SVGAGI. With 10 bases clipped from V and 2 bases from J, the junction kept 9 bases outside the gene matches. There are 14 residues in the CDR3. CDR3 coding DNA: TGTGCCACCGAGACAGGGGCAAGTCAAGAGACCCAGTACTTC. It translates to CATETGASQETQYF.

The gene calls are TRBV6-1 and TRBJ2-3; D is perhaps TRBD1 (6 bases). The CDR3 runs 11 residues. The germline gives CDR1 MNHNS, CDR2 SASEGT. V dropped 3 bases and J dropped 9 bases, with 7 bases sitting between them. The CDR3, as DNA: TGTGCCAGCAGTGATACAGGGACGCAGTATTTT. As protein: CASSDTGTQYF.

The CDR3 here is CASSQGLAGKQETQYF. CDR3 DNA: TGTGCCAGCAGCCAAGGACTAGCGGGTAAACAAGAGACCCAGTACTTC. This sequence joins TRBV14 and TRBJ2-5; 10 positions match TRBD2. The junction had 4 bases not matched to a gene; V was cut back by 1 base and J by 2 bases. The CDR3 extends over 16 amino acids. CDR1 is SGHDN and CDR2 is FVKESK in the germline V gene.

This sequence joins TRBV7-2 and TRBJ2-3, with D maybe TRBD2 (5 bases). Germline CDR1 SGHTA, CDR2 FQGNSA. The CDR3 totals 14 residues. V lost 5 bases to trimming and J lost 2 bases, with 11 bases between them. The CDR3 DNA follows: TGTGCCAGCAGCCTACTAGACCTCACAGATACGCAGTATTTT. Its translation is CASSLLDLTDTQYF.

This chain joins TRBV7-2 and TRBJ1-1, with TRBD1 as a possible D gene (6 bases). CDR1 is SGHTA, CDR2 FQGNSA, per germline. The V end lost 5 bases, the J end lost 6 bases, and 13 bases lay between the germline ends. CDR3 length equals 13 residues. The CDR3 DNA follows: TGTGCCAGCAGCCAGGGGAGGGACCCTGAAGCTTTCTTT. Its protein product is CASSQGRDPEAFF.

The genes are TRBV5-6 and TRBJ2-2; perhaps TRBD1 as D (6 bases). The germline V gene encodes CDR1 SGHDT and CDR2 YYEEEE. Trimming pared 4 bases from V and 6 bases from J, leaving 13 bases between. CDR3 size: 14 residues. CDR3 bases: TGTGCCAGCAGCGCGGCACAGGGTTCCGGGGAGCTGTTTTTT. It is translated as CASSAAQGSGELFF.

The chain couples TRBV3-1 (or the pseudogene TRBV3-2) to TRBJ1-2, with D uncertain. The CDR3 is 14 residues long. The V end was cut by 1 base, the J end by 4 bases, with 10 bases between. Germline V CDR1 and CDR2: LGHDT, YNNKEL (reference sequence). CDR3 sequence (DNA): TGTGCCAGCAGCCAAGGCCAGGTTGGCTATGGCTACACCTTC. Residues: CASSQGQVGYGYTF.

This clone was seen only a few times. The gene calls are TRBV18 and TRBJ2-1; D is possibly TRBD1 (6 bases). This CDR3 has 12 amino acids. The germline V gene encodes CDR1 KGHSH and CDR2 LQKENI. The ends were cut back, 3 bases at V and 6 bases at J, with 6 bases in the middle. The CDR3 DNA reads as TGTGCCAGCTCACCGGACAGCAATGAGCAGTTCTTC. This translates into CASSPDSNEQFF.

The chain recombines TRBV4-2 with TRBJ1-2; the match to TRBD1 covers 9 bases. Per germline, CDR1 LGHNA and CDR2 YNFKEQ. CDR3 length equals 18 residues. The junction had 20 bases not matched to a gene; V was cut back by 5 bases and J by 7 bases. The CDR3 is CASSSQETGGGDRGGYTF. CDR3 nucleotides: TGTGCCAGCAGCTCGCAAGAGACAGGGGGAGGCGATCGAGGTGGCTACACCTTC.

The CDR3 protein is CASSLSGGLGYTF. For the CDR3, the DNA is TGTGCCAGCAGTTTATCAGGGGGGTTGGGCTACACCTTC. The chain recombines TRBV28 with TRBJ1-2, with 7 nucleotides matching TRBD1. This CDR3 has 13 amino acids. V lost 1 base, J lost 8 bases, and 4 bases stayed unmatched. Germline assignment: CDR1 MDHEN and CDR2 SYDVKM.

The CDR3, as DNA: TGTGCCAGCTCCGGGGACAACTACAATGAGCAGTTCTTC. It translates to CASSGDNYNEQFF. The genes are TRBV18 and TRBJ2-1, with D maybe TRBD1 (6 bases). Trimming stripped 6 bases from V and 3 bases from J, with 9 bases between. The germline gives CDR1 KGHSH, CDR2 LQKENI. There are 13 residues in the CDR3.

The V gene is TRBV30, the J gene TRBJ1-3; no clear D gene. Germline lookup yields CDR1 GTSNPN and CDR2 SVGIG (reference sequence). The CDR3 sequence is 15 residues long. With 2 bases removed from V and 3 bases from J, the gap between germline ends came to 14 bases. The CDR3 is CAWSPTAGGGNTIYF. CDR3 DNA sequence: TGTGCCTGGAGTCCGACCGCGGGTGGTGGAAACACCATATATTTT.

The chain is built from TRBV7-3 and TRBJ2-1, with 12 bases lining up with TRBD2. Germline CDR1 and CDR2: SGHTA and FQGTGA. This CDR3 is built from 16 residues. V lost 4 bases, J lost 7 bases, and 8 bases stayed unmatched. The CDR3 DNA reads TGTGCCAGCAGCTCCTCTAGCGGGAGGGGTCAAAATGAGCAGTTCTTC. Its translation: CASSSSSGRGQNEQFF.

The chain recombines TRBV7-2 with TRBJ2-5, with unresolved D. Germline V lookup: CDR1 SGHTA, CDR2 FQGNSA. Trimming stripped 3 bases from V and 2 bases from J, with 10 bases between. The CDR3 has 14 amino acids. The DNA of the CDR3 is TGTGCCAGCAGCTTTCCCAGGAAGCAAGAGACCCAGTACTTC. Translation gives CASSFPRKQETQYF. Full variable domain (outside the CDR3, taken from reference TRBV7-2 and TRBJ2-5): GAGVSQSPSNKVTEKGKDVELRCDPISGHTALYWYRQSLGQGLEFLIYFQGNSAPDKSGLPSDRFSAERTGGSVSTLTIQRTQQEDSAVYLCASSFPRKQETQYFGPGTRLLVL.

This clone came up a few times. V and J are TRBV5-1 and TRBJ2-7; D may be TRBD2 (5 bases). Germline V gene lookup returns CDR1 SGHRS and CDR2 YFSETQ. The V and J ends lost 4 bases and 2 bases respectively, with 13 bases between them. This CDR3 spans 14 amino acids. CDR3 in amino acids: CASSPPGVTYEQYF. The CDR3 nucleotides read TGCGCCAGCAGCCCTCCCGGGGTTACCTACGAGCAGTACTTC.

The J gene is TRBJ2-5, the V gene TRBV7-2, with D maybe TRBD1 (6 bases). Trimming took off 3 bases at V and 5 bases at J, with 13 bases between the two ends. Germline assignment: CDR1 SGHTA and CDR2 FQGNSA. The CDR3 covers 14 residues. The CDR3 coding sequence is TGTGCCAGCAGCTTCTCACAGGGAAGGGAGACCCAGTACTTC. It encodes CASSFSQGRETQYF. Looking up the rest from reference TRBV7-2 and TRBJ2-5 gives the full variable domain: GAGVSQSPSNKVTEKGKDVELRCDPISGHTALYWYRQSLGQGLEFLIYFQGNSAPDKSGLPSDRFSAERTGGSVSTLTIQRTQQEDSAVYLCASSFSQGRETQYFGPGTRLLVL.

This clone has more than one count but fewer than ten. The CDR3 region has the DNA TGCAGCGTTGAGCCGCGGGAGAGGCAGCAATATGAGCAGTTCTTC. This encodes CSVEPRERQQYEQFF. The chain recombines TRBV29-1 with TRBJ2-1; 7 positions agree with TRBD2. The trim removed 3 bases at V and 8 bases at J, leaving 13 bases unmatched. Germline V lookup: CDR1 SQVTM, CDR2 ANQGSEA. The CDR3 is made up of 15 amino acids.

This chain joins TRBV19 and TRBJ1-1, with 7 bases matching TRBD1. Germline V gives CDR1 LNHDA, CDR2 SQIVND (reference sequence). The V segment lost 4 bases and the J segment 5 bases; nucleotides outside the gene matches: 10. This CDR3 has 15 amino acids. The CDR3 sequence: CASSTLSTGVTEAFF. CDR3 coding DNA: TGTGCCAGTAGTACCCTATCAACAGGGGTGACTGAAGCTTTCTTT.